This TCR beta chain originates from a study of blood T cell repertoires in COVID-19. Some clones are missing from TCRdb's copy, which holds only in-frame ones; the method was immunoSEQ multiplex PCR. The sample has approximately 120,000 clones; roughly three quarters are singletons. The V end was cut by 3 bases, the J end by 2 bases, with 9 bases between. The CDR3 loop spans 13 amino acids. Germline loops: CDR1 SQVTM, CDR2 ANQGSEA. This clone was observed a handful of times. The V and J genes are TRBV29-1 and TRBJ2-3; tentative D call: TRBD2 (6 bases). The clonotype comes from a man aged 40-49 years with active or convalescent COVID-19. The sequenced material came from peripheral blood. The CDR3 sequence is CSVEGGSTDTQYF. The CDR3 coding sequence is TGCAGCGTTGAGGGGGGATCCACAGATACGCAGTATTTT.